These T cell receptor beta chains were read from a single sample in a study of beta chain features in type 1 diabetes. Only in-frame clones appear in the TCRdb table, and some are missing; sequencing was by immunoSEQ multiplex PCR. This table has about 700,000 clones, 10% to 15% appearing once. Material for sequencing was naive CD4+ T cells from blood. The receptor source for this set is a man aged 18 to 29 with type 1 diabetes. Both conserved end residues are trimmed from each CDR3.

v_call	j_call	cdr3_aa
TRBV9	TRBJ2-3	ASGWVTSDFTDTQY
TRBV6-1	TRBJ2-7	ASSAYPGQGGEQY
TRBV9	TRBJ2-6	ASSVQGSGANVLT
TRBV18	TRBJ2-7	ASSPLPHGGGGYEQY
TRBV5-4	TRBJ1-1	ASSLTGGAMFTEAF
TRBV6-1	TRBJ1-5	ASSPGDSRPQPQH
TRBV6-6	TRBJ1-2	ASSYTANYGYT
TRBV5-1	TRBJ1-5	ASSLTVGYDQPQH
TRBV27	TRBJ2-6	ASKVDRGANVLT
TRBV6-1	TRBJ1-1	ASSLQGDTEAF
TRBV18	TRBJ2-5	ASSPSTGSGETQY
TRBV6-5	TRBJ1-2	ASSYRTANNYGYT
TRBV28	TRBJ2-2	ASSLLRGGGELF
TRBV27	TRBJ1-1	ASSARRGTEAF
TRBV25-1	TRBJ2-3	ASSEYTDTQY
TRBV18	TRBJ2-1	ASSPGAGRNNEQF
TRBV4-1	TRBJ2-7	ASSQGEPGLAGYGEQY
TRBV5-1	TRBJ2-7	ASQGQVNSYEQY
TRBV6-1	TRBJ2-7	ASSRDRLGEQY
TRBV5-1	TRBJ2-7	ASRPGTPHEQY
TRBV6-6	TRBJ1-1	ASSPGDPFTEAF
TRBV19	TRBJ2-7	ASRGDRSYEQY
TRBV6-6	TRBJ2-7	ASTQGHEQY
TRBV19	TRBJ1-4	ASSHQTATNEKLF
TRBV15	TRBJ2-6	ATSLHRGATGANVLT
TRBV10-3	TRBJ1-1	AISESGFTEAF
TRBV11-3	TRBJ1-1	ASSPRLGDEAF
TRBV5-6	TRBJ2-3	ASSLRTGSADTQY
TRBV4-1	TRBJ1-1	ASSQAAQGRMNTEAF
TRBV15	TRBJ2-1	ATSRDLLAAYEQF
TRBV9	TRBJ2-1	ASRRGDSSYNEQF
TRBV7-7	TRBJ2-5	ASSLVMEAETQY
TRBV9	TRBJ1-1	ASSVGTGLRTEAF
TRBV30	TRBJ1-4	AWSGQDEKLF
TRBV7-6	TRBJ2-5	ASSLGLAEETQY
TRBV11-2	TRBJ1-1	ASSLGALWDTEAF
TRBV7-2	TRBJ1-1	ASSLQGDTEAF
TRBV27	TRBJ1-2	ASRGTGGGYT
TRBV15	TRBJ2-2	ATSRDSSDTGELF
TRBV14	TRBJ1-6	ASSQRTYNSPLH
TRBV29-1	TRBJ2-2	SVDANTGELL
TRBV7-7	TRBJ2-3	ASSLLQGENADTQY
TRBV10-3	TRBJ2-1	AIRPDENNEQF
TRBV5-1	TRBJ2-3	ASSLVLAGASTDTQY
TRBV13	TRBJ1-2	ASSLVGDSGGYT